There are many counts of the clone carrying this T cell receptor beta chain. The antigen remains undetermined. This sample was taken from a study of T cells in Graves' hyperthyroidism and ophthalmopathy. The CDR3 has 11 amino acids. The V end lost 8 bases, the J end lost 6 bases, and 10 bases lay between the germline ends. From germline, CDR1 is MDHEN and CDR2 SYDVKM. Amplification yielded TCR beta CDR3 regions, with RNA transcripts as the source. The primer set for the first-round RT-PCR of the TCR CDR3 was HTBI. Each CDR3 protein is one row after TCRdb ran MiXCR on the multiplex PCR reads. The repertoire holds about 370,000 distinct CDR3 sequences, with around 15% as singletons. Points from the study as a whole: Blood also showed most of the thyroid clonotypes that were expanded above 0.001.

Disease lasting under 3 months, a NOSPECS grade of at least 4, and a Clinical Activity Score of at least 3 were features of the ophthalmopathy patients. Uncontrolled infections, other autoimmune diseases, pregnancy or lactation led to exclusion of patients. The sample consisted of blood. The receptor's source is a woman aged 55-69 years with Graves' ophthalmopathy. The chain recombines TRBV28 with TRBJ1-1, with D unresolved. The CDR3 loop is CASRDLAEAFF. The DNA for the CDR3 is TGTGCCAGCCGGGATCTTGCTGAAGCTTTCTTT.